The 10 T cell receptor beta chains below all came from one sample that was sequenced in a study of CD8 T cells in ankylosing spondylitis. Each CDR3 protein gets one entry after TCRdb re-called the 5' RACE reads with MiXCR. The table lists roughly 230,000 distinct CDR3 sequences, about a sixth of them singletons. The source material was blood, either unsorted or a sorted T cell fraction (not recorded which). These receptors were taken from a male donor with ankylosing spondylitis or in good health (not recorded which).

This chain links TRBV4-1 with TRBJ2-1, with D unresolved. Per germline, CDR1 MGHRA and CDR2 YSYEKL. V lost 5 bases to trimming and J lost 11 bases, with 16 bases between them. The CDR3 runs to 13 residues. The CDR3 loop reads CASSSYSEPQQFF. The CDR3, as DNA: TGCGCCAGCAGCTCCTACTCTGAGCCTCAGCAGTTCTTC.

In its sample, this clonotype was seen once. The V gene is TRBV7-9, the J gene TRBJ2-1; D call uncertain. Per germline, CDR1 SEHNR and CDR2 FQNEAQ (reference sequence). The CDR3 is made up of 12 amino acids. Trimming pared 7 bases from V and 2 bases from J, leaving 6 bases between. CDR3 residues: CASTEPYNEQFF. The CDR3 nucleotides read TGTGCCAGCACCGAACCCTACAATGAGCAGTTCTTC.

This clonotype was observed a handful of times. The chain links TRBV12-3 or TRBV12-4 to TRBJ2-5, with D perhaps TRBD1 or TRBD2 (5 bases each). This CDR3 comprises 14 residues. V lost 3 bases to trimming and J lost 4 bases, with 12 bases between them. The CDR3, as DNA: TGTGCCAGCAGTTTTGCAAGGGGACGAGAGACCCAGTACTTC. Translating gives CASSFARGRETQYF.

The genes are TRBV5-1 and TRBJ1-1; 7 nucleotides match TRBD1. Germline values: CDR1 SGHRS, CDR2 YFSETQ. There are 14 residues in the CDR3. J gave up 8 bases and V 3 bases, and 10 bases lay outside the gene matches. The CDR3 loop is CASSWEPGQREAFF. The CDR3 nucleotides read TGCGCCAGCAGCTGGGAACCGGGACAGCGAGAAGCTTTCTTT. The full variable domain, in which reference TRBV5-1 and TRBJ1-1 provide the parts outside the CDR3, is KAGVTQTPRYLIKTRGQQVTLSCSPISGHRSVSWYQQTPGQGLQFLFEYFSETQRNKGNFPGRFSGRQFSNSRSEMNVSTLELGDSALYLCASSWEPGQREAFFGQGTRLTVV.

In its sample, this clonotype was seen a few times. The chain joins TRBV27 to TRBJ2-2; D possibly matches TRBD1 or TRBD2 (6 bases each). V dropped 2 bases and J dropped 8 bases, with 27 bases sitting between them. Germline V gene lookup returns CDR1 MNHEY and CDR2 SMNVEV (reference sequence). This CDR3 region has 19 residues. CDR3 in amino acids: CASSLGLSQLEGGRGELFF. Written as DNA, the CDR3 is TGTGCCAGCAGTTTAGGTCTGTCACAGCTTGAGGGGGGCAGAGGGGAGCTGTTTTTT.

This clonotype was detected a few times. The CDR3 sequence: CASSPGGDHEQYF. CDR3 nucleotide sequence: TGCGCCAGCAGCCCTGGCGGGGATCACGAGCAGTACTTC. The chain employs TRBV5-1 and TRBJ2-7, with D perhaps TRBD2 (6 bases). CDR1 SGHRS and CDR2 YFSETQ come from the germline V gene. The ends were cut back, 4 bases at V and 5 bases at J, with 13 bases in the middle. The CDR3 loop spans 13 amino acids.

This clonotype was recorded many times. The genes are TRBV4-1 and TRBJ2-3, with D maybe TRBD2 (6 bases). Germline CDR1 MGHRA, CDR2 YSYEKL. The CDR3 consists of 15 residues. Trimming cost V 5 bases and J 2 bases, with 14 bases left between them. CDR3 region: CASSTWGLPTDTQYF. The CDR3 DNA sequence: TGCGCCAGCAGCACCTGGGGACTCCCCACAGATACGCAGTATTTT.

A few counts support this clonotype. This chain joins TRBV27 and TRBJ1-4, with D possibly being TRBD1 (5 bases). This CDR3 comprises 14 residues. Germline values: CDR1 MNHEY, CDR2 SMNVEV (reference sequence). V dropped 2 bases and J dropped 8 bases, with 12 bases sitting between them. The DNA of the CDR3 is TGTGCCAGCAGTTTAAGGGGTACGAACGAAAAACTGTTTTTT. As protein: CASSLRGTNEKLFF.

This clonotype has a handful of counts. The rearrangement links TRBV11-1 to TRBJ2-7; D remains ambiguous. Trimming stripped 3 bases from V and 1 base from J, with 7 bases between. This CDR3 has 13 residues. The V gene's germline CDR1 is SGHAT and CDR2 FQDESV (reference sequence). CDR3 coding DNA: TGTGCCAGCAGCTTTTCGGAATCCTACGAGCAGTACTTC. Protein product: CASSFSESYEQYF.

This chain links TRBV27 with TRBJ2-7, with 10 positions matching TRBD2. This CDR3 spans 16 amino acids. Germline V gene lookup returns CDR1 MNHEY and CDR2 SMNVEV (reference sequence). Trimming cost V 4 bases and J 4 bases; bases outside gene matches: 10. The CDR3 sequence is CASSSATPSGSYEQYF. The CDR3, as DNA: TGTGCCAGCAGTTCAGCAACCCCTAGCGGGAGTTACGAGCAGTACTTC.